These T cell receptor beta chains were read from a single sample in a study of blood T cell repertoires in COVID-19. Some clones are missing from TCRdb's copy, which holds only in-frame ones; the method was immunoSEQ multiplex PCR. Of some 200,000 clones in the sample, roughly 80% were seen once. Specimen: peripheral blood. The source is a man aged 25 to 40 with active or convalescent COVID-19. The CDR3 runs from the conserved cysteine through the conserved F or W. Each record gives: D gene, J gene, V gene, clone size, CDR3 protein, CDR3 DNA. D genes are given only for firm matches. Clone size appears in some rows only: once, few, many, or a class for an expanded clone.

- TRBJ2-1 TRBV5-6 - CASSTMAGARYNEQFF TGTGCCAGCAGCACAATGGCAGGGGCTAGGTACAATGAGCAGTTCTTC
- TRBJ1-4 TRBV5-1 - CASSRGGRNEKLFF TGCGCCAGCAGCCGGGGGGGCAGGAATGAAAAACTGTTTTTT
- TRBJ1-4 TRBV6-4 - CASSDRGASGEKLFF TGTGCCAGCAGTGACCGCGGGGCTTCAGGTGAAAAACTGTTTTTT
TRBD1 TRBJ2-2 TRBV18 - CASSTLTGTGVTGELFF TGTGCCAGCTCAACTCTTACCGGGACAGGGGTGACCGGGGAGCTGTTTTTT
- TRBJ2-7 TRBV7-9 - CASSLMSQRPYEQYF TGTGCCAGCAGCTTAATGTCGCAGCGGCCTTACGAGCAGTACTTC
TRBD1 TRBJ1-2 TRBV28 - CASSLRFQDRDHGYTF TGTGCCAGCAGTTTAAGATTCCAGGACAGGGATCACGGCTACACCTTC
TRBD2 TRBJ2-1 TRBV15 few CATSELAVSYNEQFF TGTGCCACCAGCGAGCTAGCGGTCTCCTACAATGAGCAGTTCTTC
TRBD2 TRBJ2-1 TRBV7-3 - CASSPSGGAYYNEQFF TGTGCCAGCAGCCCCTCGGGGGGGGCTTACTACAATGAGCAGTTCTTC
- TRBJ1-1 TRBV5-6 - CASSLPSRGLNTEAFF TGTGCCAGCAGCTTACCGTCACGGGGATTGAACACTGAAGCTTTCTTT
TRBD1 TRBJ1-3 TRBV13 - CASSLGQGSNGNTIYF TGTGCCAGCAGCCTCGGACAGGGTTCAAACGGAAACACCATATATTTT
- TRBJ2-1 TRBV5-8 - CASSLGLNNEQFF TGTGCCAGCAGCTTGGGACTAAACAATGAGCAGTTCTTC
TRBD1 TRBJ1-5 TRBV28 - CASSSSGTAHNQPQHF TGTGCCAGCAGTTCATCCGGGACAGCGCACAATCAGCCCCAGCATTTT
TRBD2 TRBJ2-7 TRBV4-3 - CASSQGLALSYEQYF TGCGCCAGCAGCCAAGGACTAGCGCTCTCCTACGAGCAGTACTTC
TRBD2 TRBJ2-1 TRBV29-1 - CSEDGGGFYNEQFF TGCAGCGAAGATGGGGGGGGATTTTACAATGAGCAGTTCTTC
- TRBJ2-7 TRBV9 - CASSGGWEYEQYF TGTGCCAGCAGCGGAGGTTGGGAGTACGAGCAGTACTTC
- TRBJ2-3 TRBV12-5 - CASGQGDIASDTQYF TGTGCTAGTGGCCAAGGGGACATCGCTTCAGATACGCAGTATTTT
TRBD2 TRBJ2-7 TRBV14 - CASSLLAGGLDEQYF TGTGCCAGCAGCCTCCTAGCGGGAGGGCTCGACGAGCAGTACTTC
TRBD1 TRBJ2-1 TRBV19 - CASSIGGGQFRTNEQFF TGTGCCAGTAGTATAGGAGGGGGACAGTTTAGGACCAATGAGCAGTTCTTC
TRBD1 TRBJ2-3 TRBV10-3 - CAISDPGQGLTDTQYF TGTGCCATCAGTGATCCGGGACAGGGGTTAACAGATACGCAGTATTTT
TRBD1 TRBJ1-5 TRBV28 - CASNPLRDRGDQPQHF TGTGCCAGCAACCCTCTCCGGGACAGGGGCGATCAGCCCCAGCATTTT
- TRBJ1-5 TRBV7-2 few CASSLYPGF TGTGCCAGCAGCTTATACCCGGGATTT
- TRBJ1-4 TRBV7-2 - CASSPTTTTNEKLFF TGTGCCAGCAGCCCTACTACGACAACTAATGAAAAACTGTTTTTT
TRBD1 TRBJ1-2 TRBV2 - CASRVDREGHYGYTF TGTGCCAGCAGGGTCGACAGGGAAGGGCACTATGGCTACACCTTC
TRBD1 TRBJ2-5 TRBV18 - CASSSGQGTFKQYF TGTGCCAGCTCATCGGGACAGGGGACGTTTAAGCAGTACTTC
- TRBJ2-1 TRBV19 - CASSKGLVYNEQFF TGTGCCAGTAGTAAGGGGTTAGTGTACAATGAGCAGTTCTTC
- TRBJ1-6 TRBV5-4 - CASRKDSNSPLHF TGTGCCAGCAGGAAAGACAGTAATTCACCCCTCCACTTT
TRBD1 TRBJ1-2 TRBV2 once CASSVRQGASYGYTF TGTGCCAGCAGTGTTCGACAGGGGGCTAGCTATGGCTACACCTTC
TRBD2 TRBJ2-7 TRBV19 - CASTPGGSLHEQYF TGTGCCAGTACTCCGGGCGGGAGCCTCCACGAGCAGTACTTC
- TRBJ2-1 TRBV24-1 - CATSDSGGVAPWEDNEQFF TGTGCCACCAGTGATTCCGGCGGGGTAGCGCCCTGGGAGGACAATGAGCAGTTCTTC
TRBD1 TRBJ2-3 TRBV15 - CATSRGTGGADTQYF TGTGCCACCAGCAGAGGGACAGGGGGCGCAGATACGCAGTATTTT
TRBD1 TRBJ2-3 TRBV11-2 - CASRGTGTGGKDTQYF TGTGCCAGCAGGGGCACCGGGACAGGGGGCAAAGATACGCAGTATTTT
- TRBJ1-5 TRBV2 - CASMREGNQPQHF TGTGCCAGCATGCGGGAGGGCAATCAGCCCCAGCATTTT
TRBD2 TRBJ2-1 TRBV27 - CASRVLGGNEQFF TGTGCCAGCAGGGTTCTGGGAGGGAATGAGCAGTTCTTC
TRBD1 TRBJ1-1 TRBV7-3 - CASSLMQQTGQGGTEAFF TGTGCCAGCAGCTTAATGCAGCAAACGGGACAGGGAGGCACTGAAGCTTTCTTT
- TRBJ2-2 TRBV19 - CASSKTSGTGELFF TGTGCCAGTAGTAAAACTTCGGGGACCGGGGAGCTGTTTTTT
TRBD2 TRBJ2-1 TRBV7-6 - CASTPLPGEGYNEQFF TGTGCCAGCACCCCCCTCCCCGGGGAGGGCTACAATGAGCAGTTCTTC
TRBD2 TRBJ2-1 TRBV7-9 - CASSLTSGNDEQFF TGTGCCAGCAGCTTAACTAGCGGGAACGATGAGCAGTTCTTC
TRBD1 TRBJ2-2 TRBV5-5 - CASSWTGVTGELFF TGTGCCAGCAGTTGGACAGGGGTCACCGGGGAGCTGTTTTTT
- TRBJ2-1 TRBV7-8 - CASSSARGRERRNEQFF TGTGCCAGCAGCAGCGCACGGGGGCGGGAGCGGAGGAATGAGCAGTTCTTC
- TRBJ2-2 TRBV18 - CASSPPGVRTGELFF TGTGCCAGCTCACCACCAGGGGTGCGGACCGGGGAGCTGTTTTTT
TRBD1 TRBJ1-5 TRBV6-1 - CASSEAPGTGGQPQHF TGTGCCAGCAGTGAAGCGCCCGGGACAGGAGGTCAGCCCCAGCATTTT
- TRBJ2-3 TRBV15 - CATRQGGTTISTDTQYF TGTGCCACCCGCCAAGGAGGGACCACGATTAGCACAGATACGCAGTATTTT
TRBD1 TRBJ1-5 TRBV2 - CASGGTGSQPQHF TGTGCCAGCGGGGGGACAGGGTCTCAGCCCCAGCATTTT
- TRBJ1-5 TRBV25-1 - CASSEPGINQPQHF TGTGCCAGCAGTGAGCCAGGGATCAATCAGCCCCAGCATTTT
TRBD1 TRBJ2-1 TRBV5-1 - CASSIGQGYNEQFF TGCGCCAGCAGCATTGGACAGGGATACAATGAGCAGTTCTTC
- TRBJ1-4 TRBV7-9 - CASFFADGANEKLFF TGTGCCAGTTTTTTTGCCGACGGGGCTAATGAAAAACTGTTTTTT
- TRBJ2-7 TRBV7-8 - CASSRDTSFSYEQYF TGTGCCAGCAGCAGGGACACATCCTTCTCCTACGAGCAGTACTTC